The clone carrying this TCR beta chain was seen ten or more times. Regarding time point: pre-sensitization, week 0. The sample's treatment: therapeutic diphenylcyclopropenone sensitization with weekly scalp DPC. This CDR3 has 15 amino acids. Germline lookup yields CDR1 MNHEY and CDR2 SVGAGI. V lost 2 bases, J lost 0 bases, and 9 bases lay in between. This sample is part of a study of human T cells and chemical hapten exposure. Study-wide context: The use of 2% DPC on around 2 cm by around 2 cm of upper inner arm skin constituted sensitization.

TCRdb re-analysed the RACE reads in MiXCR, keeping a single row per CDR3 protein. The table lists around 300,000 distinct CDR3 sequences, about 5% of them singletons. The source was whole blood, collected in connection with sensitization to the hapten diphenylcyclopropenone (DPC). This receptor was obtained from a woman aged 18-29 years with alopecia areata. Some clones in this sample may be carry-over from other donors' samples. This rearrangement joins TRBV6-5 to TRBJ2-3; D assignment may be TRBD1 or TRBD2 (5 bases each). The CDR3 here is CASSYVWGSTDTQYF. CDR3 coding DNA: TGTGCCAGCAGTTACGTCTGGGGGAGCACAGATACGCAGTATTTT.